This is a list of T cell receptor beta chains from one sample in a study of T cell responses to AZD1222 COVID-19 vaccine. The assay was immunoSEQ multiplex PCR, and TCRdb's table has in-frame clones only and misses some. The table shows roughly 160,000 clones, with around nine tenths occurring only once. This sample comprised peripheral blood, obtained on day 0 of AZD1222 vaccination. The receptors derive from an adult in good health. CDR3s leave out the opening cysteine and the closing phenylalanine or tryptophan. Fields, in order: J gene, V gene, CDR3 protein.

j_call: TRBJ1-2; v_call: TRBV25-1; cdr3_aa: ASSEWVRGQDGYT
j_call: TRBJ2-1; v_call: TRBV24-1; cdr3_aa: ATSAGPQSSYNEQF
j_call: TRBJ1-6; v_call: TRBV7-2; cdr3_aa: ASSSPLSYNSPLH
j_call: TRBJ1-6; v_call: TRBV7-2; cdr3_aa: ASSLRQDGAPLH
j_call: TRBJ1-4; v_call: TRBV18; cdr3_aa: ASSPNRGNEKLF
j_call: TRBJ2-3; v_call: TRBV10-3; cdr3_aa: AISRGLAGVADTQY
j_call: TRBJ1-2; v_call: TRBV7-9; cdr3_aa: ASSPAAAVYGYT
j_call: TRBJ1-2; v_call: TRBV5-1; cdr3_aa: ASSLGRTHRGSGYT
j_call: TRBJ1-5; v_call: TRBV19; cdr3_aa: ASRVSGNQPQH
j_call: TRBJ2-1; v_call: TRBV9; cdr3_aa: ASSVAPGFSDEQF
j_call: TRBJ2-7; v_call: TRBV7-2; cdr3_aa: ASSLRLALEQY
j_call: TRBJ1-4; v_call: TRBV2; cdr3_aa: ASRKGAQNEKLF
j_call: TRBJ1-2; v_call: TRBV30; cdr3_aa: AWSQGAGGYT
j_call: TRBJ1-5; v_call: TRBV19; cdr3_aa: ASKAARINQPQH
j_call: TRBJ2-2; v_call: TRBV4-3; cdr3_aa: ASSQDIGLAYTGELF
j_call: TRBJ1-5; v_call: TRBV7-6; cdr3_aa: ASSLGPGYSNQPQH
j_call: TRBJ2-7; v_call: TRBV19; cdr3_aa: ASSRVRGEEQY
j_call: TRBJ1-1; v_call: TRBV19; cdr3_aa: ASSDQGASEAF
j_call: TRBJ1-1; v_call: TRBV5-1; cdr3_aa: ASSLALSGAGTEAF
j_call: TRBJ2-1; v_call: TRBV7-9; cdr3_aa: ASSLDRGSSAYNEQF
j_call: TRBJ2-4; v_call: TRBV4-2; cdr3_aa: ASSQVASLAKNIQY
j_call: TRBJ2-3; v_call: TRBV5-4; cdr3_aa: ASSYAGGTDTQY
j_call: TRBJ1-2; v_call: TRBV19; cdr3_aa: ASSMTGDYGYT
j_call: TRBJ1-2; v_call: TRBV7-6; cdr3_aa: ASSLGWDWNYGYT
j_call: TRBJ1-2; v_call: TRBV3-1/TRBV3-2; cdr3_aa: ASSQSGGGHGYT
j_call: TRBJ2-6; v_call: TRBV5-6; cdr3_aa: ASSWGLSGANVLT
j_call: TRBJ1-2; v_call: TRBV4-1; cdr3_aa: ASSQAPCFACGYT
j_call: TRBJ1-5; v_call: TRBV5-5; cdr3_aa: ASSLQGGNQPQH
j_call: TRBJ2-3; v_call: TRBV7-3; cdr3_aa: ASSLNSRASTDTQY